Following are 11 T cell receptor beta chains from one sample sequenced in a study of T cell responses to AZD1222 COVID-19 vaccine. Sequencing was performed with immunoSEQ multiplex PCR; in TCRdb, only in-frame clones are kept and a portion is missing. This table has roughly 150,000 clones, around 93% appearing once. This specimen was peripheral blood, taken on day 0 of AZD1222 vaccination. The receptors originated from an adult in good health.

The chain is built from TRBV27 and TRBJ2-1, with D tentatively TRBD2 (6 bases). The CDR3 runs to 16 residues. Trimming pared 3 bases from V and 7 bases from J, leaving 19 bases between. CDR1 and CDR2 from the germline V gene are MNHEY and SMNVEV (reference sequence). CDR3 in amino acids: CASSLILASERNEQFF. DNA of the CDR3: TGTGCCAGCAGTTTGATTCTAGCGTCCGAGAGGAATGAGCAGTTCTTC.

The CDR3 loop is CASSLGQIPGDTQYF. DNA of the CDR3: TGCGCCAGCAGCTTGGGACAGATCCCAGGAGATACGCAGTATTTT. The gene calls are TRBV5-1 and TRBJ2-3; D is possibly TRBD1 (5 bases). The V end lost 0 bases, the J end lost 5 bases, and 13 bases lay between the germline ends. Germline V CDR1 and CDR2: SGHRS, YFSETQ. The CDR3 runs to 15 residues.

This rearrangement joins TRBV4-2 to TRBJ2-3; possibly TRBD2 for D (6 bases). The germline V gene encodes CDR1 LGHNA and CDR2 YNFKEQ. Trimming removed 1 base at V and 0 bases at J, with 11 bases between. CDR3 length equals 16 residues. The CDR3 DNA is TGTGCCAGCAGCCAAGGATCCGCGGGGAGCACAGATACGCAGTATTTT. It specifies CASSQGSAGSTDTQYF.

The chain uses TRBV9 and TRBJ1-1; TRBD1 is a possible D gene (5 bases). CDR1 is SGDLS, CDR2 YYNGEE, per germline. The CDR3 is 18 amino acids. Trimming removed 4 bases from V and 0 bases from J, with 22 bases in between. CDR3 coding DNA: TGTGCCAGCAGCCCACGGATTGGGGGGATGGGGATGAACACTGAAGCTTTCTTT. It encodes CASSPRIGGMGMNTEAFF.

This rearrangement joins TRBV5-4 to TRBJ2-7, with TRBD2 matching over 8 bases. This CDR3 comprises 16 residues. CDR1 SGHNT and CDR2 YYREEE come from the germline V gene (reference sequence). Unmatched junction bases numbered 10, after V lost 4 bases and J lost 1 base. The CDR3 protein is CASSGGGASGSYEQYF. DNA of the CDR3: TGTGCCAGCAGCGGGGGGGGTGCTAGCGGGTCCTACGAGCAGTACTTC. The full variable domain, its missing parts supplied by reference TRBV5-4 and TRBJ2-7, is ETGVTQSPTHLIKTRGQQVTLRCSSQSGHNTVSWYQQALGQGPQFIFQYYREEENGRGNFPPRFSGLQFPNYSSELNVNALELDDSALYLCASSGGGASGSYEQYFGPGTRLTVT.

This chain joins TRBV7-8 and TRBJ1-5, with 8 bases matching TRBD1. Germline V CDR1 and CDR2: SGHVS, FQNEAQ. With V trimmed by 5 bases and J by 3 bases, 12 bases remained unmatched. The CDR3 has 17 residues. CDR3 coding DNA: TGTGCCAGCAGCGGACAATCTACAGGGGGGCTCAATCAGCCCCAGCATTTT. Residues: CASSGQSTGGLNQPQHF.

The chain employs TRBV11-2 and TRBJ1-2, with 7 bases identical to TRBD1. This CDR3 has 14 residues. V was clipped by 6 bases and J by 8 bases; unmatched bases: 12. Germline V gives CDR1 SGHAT, CDR2 FQNNGV. DNA of the CDR3: TGTGCCAGCAGACCCGGGACAGTCGAGGGCGGCTACACCTTC. Translation gives CASRPGTVEGGYTF.

The chain employs TRBV6-4 and TRBJ1-5; the match to TRBD1 covers 10 bases. V dropped 6 bases and J dropped 5; count of bases not matched to a gene: 7. Germline CDR1 reads MRHNA; CDR2 reads SNTAGT. There are 15 residues in the CDR3. The CDR3 spells CASRDRQGAYQPQHF. The CDR3 bases are TGTGCCAGCAGGGACCGACAGGGGGCATATCAGCCCCAGCATTTT.

The genes are TRBV7-3 and TRBJ2-2; 8 positions match TRBD1. The V segment lost 2 bases and the J segment 7 bases; nucleotides outside the gene matches: 3. The CDR3 runs 14 residues. Germline CDR1 reads SGHTA; CDR2 reads FQGTGA. CDR3 sequence: CASSLQGAVGELFF. Here the CDR3 DNA reads TGTGCCAGCAGCTTACAGGGGGCTGTCGGGGAGCTGTTTTTT.

This chain links TRBV5-1 with TRBJ2-1; tentatively, D is TRBD1 (5 bases). Germline CDR1 reads SGHRS; CDR2 reads YFSETQ. This CDR3 comprises 14 residues. V was shortened by 0 bases and J by 4 bases, with 8 bases between the two germline ends. CDR3 sequence reads: CASSLAQGYNEQFF. In nucleotides, the CDR3 is TGCGCCAGCAGCTTGGCCCAGGGATACAATGAGCAGTTCTTC.

This chain connects TRBV4-3 to TRBJ2-1; either TRBD1 or TRBD2 may fit D (5 bases each). V lost 0 bases to trimming and J lost 2 bases, with 8 bases between them. Germline V gene lookup returns CDR1 LGHNA and CDR2 YSLEER. The CDR3 sequence is 15 residues long. CDR3 residues: CASSQDLGAYNEQFF. In DNA, the CDR3 is TGCGCCAGCAGCCAAGATCTGGGGGCCTACAATGAGCAGTTCTTC.